This is a list of T cell receptor beta chains from one sample in a study of control samples from healthy donors and cancer patients. The table came from immunoSEQ multiplex PCR; TCRdb's copy has only in-frame clones and leaves some out. The sample records 150,000 to 200,000 clones, 91% being singletons. Sequencing input: blood. Every receptor here comes from a woman aged 25 to 39 in good health. Each CDR3 is given with its conserved first and last residue. Fields, in order: V gene, D gene, J gene, clone size, CDR3 DNA, CDR3 protein. D genes are given only for firm matches. The size of a clone is reported for some rows only, either as once, few or many, or as a class for expanded clones.

>TRBV6-4|.|TRBJ2-3|.
TGTGCCAGCAGTGACTCATCGGGATCTTCCACAGATACGCAGTATTTT
CASSDSSGSSTDTQYF
>TRBV30|.|TRBJ1-5|.
TGTGCCTGGAGTCGGGAAAGCAATCAGCCCCAGCATTTT
CAWSRESNQPQHF
>TRBV5-1|.|TRBJ2-7|.
TGCGCCAGCAGCTTGGCTCGAGAGCAGTACTTC
CASSLAREQYF
>TRBV27|TRBD1|TRBJ2-3|.
TGTGCCAGCAGTTTCAGGGGGCTTAACACAGATACGCAGTATTTT
CASSFRGLNTDTQYF
>TRBV6-2/TRBV6-3|.|TRBJ2-7|.
TGTGCCAGCAGTTACTCGCCTACAGGGTTCGAGCAGTACTTC
CASSYSPTGFEQYF
>TRBV2|.|TRBJ2-2|.
TGTGCCAGCAGTGAAGCGCTTCTAGGGACCGGGGAGCTGTTTTTT
CASSEALLGTGELFF
>TRBV9|.|TRBJ1-2|.
TGTGCCAGCAGCGTAGAGGACAGCCTCTATGGCTACACCTTC
CASSVEDSLYGYTF
>TRBV5-1|TRBD1|TRBJ1-5|.
TGCGCCAGCAGCTGGGACAGCGGGAGCAATCAGCCCCAGCATTTT
CASSWDSGSNQPQHF
>TRBV2|TRBD2|TRBJ2-5|.
TGTGCCAGCAGTGGGGGACTAGTCCAAGAGACCCAGTACTTC
CASSGGLVQETQYF
>TRBV28|.|TRBJ2-7|.
TGTGCCAGCAGTGGGGGATCTTACGAGCAGTACTTC
CASSGGSYEQYF
>TRBV19|TRBD1|TRBJ1-2|once
TGTGCCAGTAGGACACCGGGACAGGGCGTCTATGGCTACACCTTC
CASRTPGQGVYGYTF
>TRBV3-1/TRBV3-2|.|TRBJ1-3|.
TGTGCCAGCAGCCAAGATGGACTCTCTGGAAACACCATATATTTT
CASSQDGLSGNTIYF
>TRBV6-5|TRBD1|TRBJ2-7|.
TGTGCCAGTCTTCGGGACAGCTCCTACGAGCAGTACTTC
CASLRDSSYEQYF
>TRBV14|.|TRBJ2-3|.
TGTGCCAGCAGCCAAGATCATGGGACTTACACAGATACGCAGTATTTT
CASSQDHGTYTDTQYF
>TRBV27|TRBD1|TRBJ2-7|.
TGTGCCAGCAGTTTAGCGGCGACAGGGTCCTACGAGCAGTACTTC
CASSLAATGSYEQYF
>TRBV27|.|TRBJ1-2|.
TGTGCCAGCAGGGGGGGAGGGCGAATCTATGGCTACACCTTC
CASRGGGRIYGYTF
>TRBV4-1|TRBD2|TRBJ2-5|.
TGCGCCAGCAGCCAGACGGGACTAGGAGAGACCCAGTACTTC
CASSQTGLGETQYF
>TRBV28|TRBD1|TRBJ1-2|.
TGTGCCAGCAGTGGACAGGGGCCTAACTATGGCTACACCTTC
CASSGQGPNYGYTF
>TRBV4-2|TRBD1|TRBJ2-1|.
TGTGCCAGCAGCCAAGATATCGGGACAGGGTTCAATGAGCAGTTCTTC
CASSQDIGTGFNEQFF
>TRBV29-1|.|TRBJ2-7|.
TGCAGCGTCAATACGCCGGGACGCTCCTACGAGCAGTACTTC
CSVNTPGRSYEQYF
>TRBV6-5|.|TRBJ2-4|.
TGTGCCAGCAGTTACGGGGCAGGGCGGGCCAAAAACATTCAGTACTTC
CASSYGAGRAKNIQYF
>TRBV7-7|.|TRBJ2-5|once
TGTGCCAGCAGCAACTTACAGGGCCAAGAGACCCAGTACTTC
CASSNLQGQETQYF
>TRBV30|.|TRBJ2-7|.
TGTGCCTGGAGTGTAGGGGGGCGCGAGCAGTACTTC
CAWSVGGREQYF
>TRBV25-1|TRBD1|TRBJ2-2|.
TGTGCCAGCAGGGCACAGGGGAGCACCGGGGAGCTGTTTTTT
CASRAQGSTGELFF
>TRBV2|TRBD1|TRBJ1-2|.
TGTGCCAGCAGTGAAGCTCAGGGGGGCAATGGCTACACCTTC
CASSEAQGGNGYTF
>TRBV5-6|.|TRBJ1-2|once
TGTGCCAGCACTCTGGACAGCAACTATGGCTACACCTTC
CASTLDSNYGYTF
>TRBV7-2|.|TRBJ1-1|few
TGTGCCAGCAGCTTAGGGATGAACACTGAAGCTTTCTTT
CASSLGMNTEAFF
>TRBV5-1|TRBD2|TRBJ2-3|.
TGCGCCAGCAGCTTGGGGACTAGCGGGGGCACAGATACGCAGTATTTT
CASSLGTSGGTDTQYF
>TRBV5-1|TRBD1|TRBJ1-5|.
TGCGCCAGCAGCCACCTGACAGGGGGGGACTTTAATCAGCCCCAGCATTTT
CASSHLTGGDFNQPQHF
>TRBV2|.|TRBJ1-3|.
TGTGCCAGCAGATATTCGGGAAACACCATATATTTT
CASRYSGNTIYF
>TRBV6-5|TRBD1|TRBJ1-1|.
TGTGCCAGCAGACAGGGGCCGAACACTGAAGCTTTCTTT
CASRQGPNTEAFF
>TRBV29-1|.|TRBJ1-4|.
TGCAGCGTCGTCACGGGGGTGAAACTGTTTTTT
CSVVTGVKLFF
>TRBV5-1|.|TRBJ2-1|.
TGCGCCAGCAGCACCGGGGGCAGCTCCTACAATGAGCAGTTCTTC
CASSTGGSSYNEQFF
>TRBV2|.|TRBJ2-7|.
TGTGCCAGCAGGGGTACTAGGATCTACGAGCAGTACTTC
CASRGTRIYEQYF
>TRBV19|.|TRBJ1-5|.
TGTGCCAGTAGTATGGGGAATCAGCCCCAGCATTTT
CASSMGNQPQHF
>TRBV19|TRBD1|TRBJ2-4|.
TGTGCCAGTAGTAAACCCGGGACAGCGAAAAACATTCAGTACTTC
CASSKPGTAKNIQYF
>TRBV5-1|TRBD2|TRBJ2-1|few
TGCGCCAGCAGCTACCGACCTAGCGGGGTCTACAATGAGCAGTTCTTC
CASSYRPSGVYNEQFF
>TRBV20-1|TRBD1|TRBJ2-7|once
TGCAGTGCTAGTTGGACAGGGGGCTACGAGCAGTACTTC
CSASWTGGYEQYF
>TRBV30|.|TRBJ2-2|.
TGTGCCTGGAGTAGGGTGGGGGAGCTGTTTTTT
CAWSRVGELFF
>TRBV6-4|.|TRBJ1-1|.
TGTGCCAGCAGGGTCTTGGGCACTGAAGCTTTCTTT
CASRVLGTEAFF
>TRBV19|TRBD1|TRBJ2-1|.
TGTGCCAGTAGTAGCCGGACAGGGAGCTCCTACAATGAGCAGTTCTTC
CASSSRTGSSYNEQFF
>TRBV6-5|TRBD1|TRBJ1-2|.
TGTGCCAGCAGTTACGGACAGGGCGGTGGCTACACCTTC
CASSYGQGGGYTF
>TRBV6-1|TRBD1|TRBJ1-5|.
TGTGCCAGCAGTGGGACAGGGGGGAATAGCAATCAGCCCCAGCATTTT
CASSGTGGNSNQPQHF
>TRBV6-2/TRBV6-3|TRBD1|TRBJ1-5|.
TGTGCCAGCAGTCGACAGGGGGCGATCAATCAGCCCCAGCATTTT
CASSRQGAINQPQHF